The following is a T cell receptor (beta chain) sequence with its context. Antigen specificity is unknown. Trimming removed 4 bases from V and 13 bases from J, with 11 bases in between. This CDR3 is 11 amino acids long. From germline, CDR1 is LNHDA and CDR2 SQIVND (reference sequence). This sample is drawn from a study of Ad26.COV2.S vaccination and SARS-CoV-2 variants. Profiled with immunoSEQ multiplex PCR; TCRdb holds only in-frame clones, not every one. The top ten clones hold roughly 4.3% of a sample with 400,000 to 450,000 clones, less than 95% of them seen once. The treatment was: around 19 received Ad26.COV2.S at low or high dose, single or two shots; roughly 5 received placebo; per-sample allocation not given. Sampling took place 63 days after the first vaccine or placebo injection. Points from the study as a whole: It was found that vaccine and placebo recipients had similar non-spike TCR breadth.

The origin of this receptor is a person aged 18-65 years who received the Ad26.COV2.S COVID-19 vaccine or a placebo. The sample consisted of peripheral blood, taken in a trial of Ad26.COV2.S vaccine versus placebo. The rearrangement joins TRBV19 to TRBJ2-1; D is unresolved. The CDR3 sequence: CASSTHRIQFF. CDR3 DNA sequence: TGTGCCAGTAGTACCCACCGGATACAGTTCTTC. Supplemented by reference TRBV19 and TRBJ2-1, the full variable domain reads DGGITQSPKYLFRKEGQNVTLSCEQNLNHDAMYWYRQDPGQGLRLIYYSQIVNDFQKGDIAEGYSVSREKKESFPLTVTSAQKNPTAFYLCASSTHRIQFFGPGTRLTVL.